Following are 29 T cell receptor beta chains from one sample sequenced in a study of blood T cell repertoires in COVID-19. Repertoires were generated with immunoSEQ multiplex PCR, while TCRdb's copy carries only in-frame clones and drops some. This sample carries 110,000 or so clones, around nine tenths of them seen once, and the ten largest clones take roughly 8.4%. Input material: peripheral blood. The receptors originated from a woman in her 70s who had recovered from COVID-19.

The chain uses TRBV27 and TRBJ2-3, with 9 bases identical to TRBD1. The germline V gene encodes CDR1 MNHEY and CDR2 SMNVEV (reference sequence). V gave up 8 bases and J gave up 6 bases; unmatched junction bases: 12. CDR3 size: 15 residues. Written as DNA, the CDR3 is TGTGCCAGCGGCCAGTACAGGGGGCGGGGGGATACGCAGTATTTT. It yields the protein CASGQYRGRGDTQYF.

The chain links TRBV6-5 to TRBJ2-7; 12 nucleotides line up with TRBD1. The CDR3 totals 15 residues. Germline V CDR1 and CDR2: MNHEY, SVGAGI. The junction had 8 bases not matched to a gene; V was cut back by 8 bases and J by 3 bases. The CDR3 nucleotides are TGTGCCAGCGGGGGGACAGGGGGCCCCAGCTACGAGCAGTACTTC. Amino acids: CASGGTGGPSYEQYF.

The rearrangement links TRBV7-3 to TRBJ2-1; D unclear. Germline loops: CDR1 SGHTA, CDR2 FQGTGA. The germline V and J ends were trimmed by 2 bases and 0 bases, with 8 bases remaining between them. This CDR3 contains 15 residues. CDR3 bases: TGTGCCAGCAGCTTACAACTGAGCTCCTACAATGAGCAGTTCTTC. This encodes CASSLQLSSYNEQFF.

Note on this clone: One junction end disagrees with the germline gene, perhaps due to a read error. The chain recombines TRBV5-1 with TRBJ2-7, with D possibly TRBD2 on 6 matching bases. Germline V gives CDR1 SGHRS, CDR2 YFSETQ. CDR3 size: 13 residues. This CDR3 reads CASSEEGTRAAQF. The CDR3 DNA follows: TGCGCCAGCAGCGAGGAGGGAACCCGGGCCGCCCAGTTC.

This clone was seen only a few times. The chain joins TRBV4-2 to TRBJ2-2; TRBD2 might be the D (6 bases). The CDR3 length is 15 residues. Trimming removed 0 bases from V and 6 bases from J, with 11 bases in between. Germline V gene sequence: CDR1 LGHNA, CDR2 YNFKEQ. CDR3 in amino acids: CASSQDPRRAGELFF. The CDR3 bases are TGTGCCAGCAGCCAAGATCCCAGGAGGGCCGGGGAGCTGTTTTTT.

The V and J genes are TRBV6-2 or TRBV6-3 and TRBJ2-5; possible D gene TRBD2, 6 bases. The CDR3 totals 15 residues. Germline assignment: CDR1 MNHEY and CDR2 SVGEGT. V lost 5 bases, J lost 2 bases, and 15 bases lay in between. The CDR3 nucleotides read TGTGCCAGCAGTCCCTATCGCCGGGGGCAAGAGACCCAGTACTTC. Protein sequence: CASSPYRRGQETQYF.

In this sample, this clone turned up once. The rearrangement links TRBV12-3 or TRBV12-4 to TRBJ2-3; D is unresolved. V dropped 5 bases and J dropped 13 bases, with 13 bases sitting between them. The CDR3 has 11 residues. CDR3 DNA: TGTGCCAGCAGTCCAGGCCCCTTTAAGTATTTT. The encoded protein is CASSPGPFKYF.

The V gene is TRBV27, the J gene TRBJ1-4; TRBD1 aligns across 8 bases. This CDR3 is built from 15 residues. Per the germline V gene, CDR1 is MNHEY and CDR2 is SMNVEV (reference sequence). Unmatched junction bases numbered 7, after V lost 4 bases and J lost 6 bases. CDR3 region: CASSSQGAGDEKLFF. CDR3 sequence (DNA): TGTGCCAGCAGTTCCCAGGGGGCGGGTGATGAAAAACTGTTTTTT.

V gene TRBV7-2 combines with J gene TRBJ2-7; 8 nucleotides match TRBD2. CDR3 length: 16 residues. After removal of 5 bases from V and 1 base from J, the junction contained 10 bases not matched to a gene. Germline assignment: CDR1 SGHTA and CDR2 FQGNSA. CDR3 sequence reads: CASSPSRAGGSYEQYF. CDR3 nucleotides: TGTGCCAGCAGCCCGAGCAGGGCGGGGGGATCCTACGAGCAGTACTTC.

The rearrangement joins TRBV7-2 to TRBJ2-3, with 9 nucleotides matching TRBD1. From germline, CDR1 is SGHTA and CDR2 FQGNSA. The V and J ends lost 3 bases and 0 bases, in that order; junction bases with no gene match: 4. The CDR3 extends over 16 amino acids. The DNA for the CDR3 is TGTGCCAGCAGCTTTAGACAGGGGGGAAGCACAGATACGCAGTATTTT. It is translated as CASSFRQGGSTDTQYF.

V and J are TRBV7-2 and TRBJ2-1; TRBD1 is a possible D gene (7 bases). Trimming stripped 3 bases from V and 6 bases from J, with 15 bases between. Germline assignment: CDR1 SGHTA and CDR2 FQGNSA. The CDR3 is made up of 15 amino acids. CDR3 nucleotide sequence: TGTGCCAGCAGCTTCACCAGGGGGGCGGGCAATGAGCAGTTCTTC. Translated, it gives CASSFTRGAGNEQFF. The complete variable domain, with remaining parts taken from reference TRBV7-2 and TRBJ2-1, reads GAGVSQSPSNKVTEKGKDVELRCDPISGHTALYWYRQSLGQGLEFLIYFQGNSAPDKSGLPSDRFSAERTGGSVSTLTIQRTQQEDSAVYLCASSFTRGAGNEQFFGPGTRLTVL.

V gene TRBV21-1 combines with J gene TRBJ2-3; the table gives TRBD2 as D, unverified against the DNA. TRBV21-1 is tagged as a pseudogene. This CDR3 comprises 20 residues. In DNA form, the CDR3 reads TGTGCCAGCAGAATCAGGAAAGAGGTTTGGGGGGGGCCTCGCACAGATACGCAGTATTTT. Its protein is CASRIRKEVWGGPRTDTQYF.

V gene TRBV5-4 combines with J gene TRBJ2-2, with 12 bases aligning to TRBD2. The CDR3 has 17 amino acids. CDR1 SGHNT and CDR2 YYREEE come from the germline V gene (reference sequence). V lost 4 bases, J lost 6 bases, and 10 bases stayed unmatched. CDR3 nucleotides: TGTGCCAGCAGCCCCAGGACTAGCGGGACCACGTCCGGGGAGCTGTTTTTT. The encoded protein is CASSPRTSGTTSGELFF.

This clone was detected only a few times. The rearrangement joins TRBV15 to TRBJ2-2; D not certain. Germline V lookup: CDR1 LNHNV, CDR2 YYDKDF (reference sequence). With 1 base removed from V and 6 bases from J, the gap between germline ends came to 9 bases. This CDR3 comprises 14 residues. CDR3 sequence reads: CATSRVTGAGELFF. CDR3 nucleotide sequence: TGTGCCACCAGCAGAGTCACTGGAGCCGGGGAGCTGTTTTTT.

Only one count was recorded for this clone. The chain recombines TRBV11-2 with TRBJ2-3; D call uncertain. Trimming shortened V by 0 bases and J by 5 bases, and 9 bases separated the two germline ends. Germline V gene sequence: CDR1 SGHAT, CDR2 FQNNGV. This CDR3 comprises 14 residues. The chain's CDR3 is CASSLETPRDTQYF. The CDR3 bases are TGTGCCAGCAGCTTAGAAACTCCCCGAGATACGCAGTATTTT. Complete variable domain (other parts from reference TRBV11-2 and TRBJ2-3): EAGVAQSPRYKIIEKRQSVAFWCNPISGHATLYWYQQILGQGPKLLIQFQNNGVVDDSQLPKDRFSAERLKGVDSTLKIQPAKLEDSAVYLCASSLETPRDTQYFGPGTRLTVL.

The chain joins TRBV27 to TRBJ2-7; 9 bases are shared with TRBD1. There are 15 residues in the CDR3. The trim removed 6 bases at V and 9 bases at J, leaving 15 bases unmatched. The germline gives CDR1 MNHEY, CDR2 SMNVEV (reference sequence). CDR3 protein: CASSPLRTGVGRQYF. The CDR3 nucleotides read TGTGCCAGCAGCCCTCTACGGACAGGGGTAGGGAGGCAGTACTTC.

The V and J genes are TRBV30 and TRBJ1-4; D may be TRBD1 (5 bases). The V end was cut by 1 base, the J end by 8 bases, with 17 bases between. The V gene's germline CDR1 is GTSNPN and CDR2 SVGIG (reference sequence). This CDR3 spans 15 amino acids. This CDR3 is CAWSARGGWGEKLFF. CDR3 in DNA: TGTGCCTGGAGTGCCCGGGGAGGGTGGGGGGAAAAACTGTTTTTT.

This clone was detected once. The CDR3, as DNA: TGTGCCAGCAGTTCCCCGGGCGGGACTAACTCCTACGAGCAGTACTTC. Its protein product is CASSSPGGTNSYEQYF. The V gene is TRBV6-2 or TRBV6-3, the J gene TRBJ2-7; 7 nucleotides agree with TRBD2. With V trimmed by 4 bases and J by 0 bases, 9 bases remained unmatched. There are 16 residues in the CDR3. Germline CDR1 MNHEY, CDR2 SVGEGT.

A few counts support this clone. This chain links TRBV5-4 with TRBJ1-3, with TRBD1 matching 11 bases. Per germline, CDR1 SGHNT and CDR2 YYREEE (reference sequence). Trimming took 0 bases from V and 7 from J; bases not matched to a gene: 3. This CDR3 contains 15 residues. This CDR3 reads CASSLGRDRGNTIYF. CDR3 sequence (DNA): TGTGCCAGCAGCTTGGGTCGGGACAGGGGGAACACCATATATTTT. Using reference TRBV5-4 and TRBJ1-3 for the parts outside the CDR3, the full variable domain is ETGVTQSPTHLIKTRGQQVTLRCSSQSGHNTVSWYQQALGQGPQFIFQYYREEENGRGNFPPRFSGLQFPNYSSELNVNALELDDSALYLCASSLGRDRGNTIYFGEGSWLTVV.

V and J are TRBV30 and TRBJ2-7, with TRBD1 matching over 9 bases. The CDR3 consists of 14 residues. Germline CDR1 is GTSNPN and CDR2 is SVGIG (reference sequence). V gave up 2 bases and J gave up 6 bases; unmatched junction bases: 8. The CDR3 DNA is TGTGCCTGGAGTCCCGGGACAGGGTTTGGCGAGCAGTACTTC. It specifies CAWSPGTGFGEQYF.

The CDR3 sequence is CASSQDRTGTYEQYF. Written as DNA, the CDR3 is TGCGCCAGCAGCCAAGATAGGACAGGGACCTACGAGCAGTACTTC. This chain links TRBV4-3 with TRBJ2-7; 8 bases map to TRBD1. J lost 2 bases, V lost 0 bases, and 3 bases had no gene match. Germline loops: CDR1 LGHNA, CDR2 YSLEER. This CDR3 is 15 amino acids long.

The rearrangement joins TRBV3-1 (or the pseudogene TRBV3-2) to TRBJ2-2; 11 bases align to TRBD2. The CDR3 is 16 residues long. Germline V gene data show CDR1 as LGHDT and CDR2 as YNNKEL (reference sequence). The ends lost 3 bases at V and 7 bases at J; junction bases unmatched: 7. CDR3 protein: CASSHKLAGAFGELFF. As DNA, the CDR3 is TGTGCCAGCAGCCATAAACTAGCGGGAGCTTTCGGGGAGCTGTTTTTT.

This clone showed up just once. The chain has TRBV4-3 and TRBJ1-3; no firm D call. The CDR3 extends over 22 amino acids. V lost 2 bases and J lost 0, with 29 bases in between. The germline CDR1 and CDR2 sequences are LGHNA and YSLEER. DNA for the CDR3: TGCGCCAGCAGCCAAAGGTCCCATCCCTCCCGGGAACCCATTTACTCTGGAAACACCATATATTTT. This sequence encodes CASSQRSHPSREPIYSGNTIYF.

The CDR3 sequence: CSVEGQGTNTIYF. The CDR3 DNA reads TGCAGCGTTGAGGGACAGGGGACAAACACCATATATTTT. This chain uses TRBV29-1 with TRBJ1-3; 10 bases match TRBD1. CDR3 length: 13 amino acids. V gave up 3 bases and J gave up 6 bases; unmatched junction bases: 2. The V gene's germline CDR1 is SQVTM and CDR2 ANQGSEA. Together with reference TRBV29-1 and TRBJ1-3, the CDR3 gives the full variable domain: SAVISQKPSRDICQRGTSLTIQCQVDSQVTMMFWYRQQPGQSLTLIATANQGSEATYESGFVIDKFPISRPNLTFSTLTVSNMSPEDSSIYLCSVEGQGTNTIYFGEGSWLTVV.

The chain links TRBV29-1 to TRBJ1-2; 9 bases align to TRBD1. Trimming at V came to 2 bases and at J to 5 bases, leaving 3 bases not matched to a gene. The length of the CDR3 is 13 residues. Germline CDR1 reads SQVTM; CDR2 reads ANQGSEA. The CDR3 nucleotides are TGCAGCGTTGAAAGGGGACAGGGATATGGCTACACCTTC. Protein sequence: CSVERGQGYGYTF.

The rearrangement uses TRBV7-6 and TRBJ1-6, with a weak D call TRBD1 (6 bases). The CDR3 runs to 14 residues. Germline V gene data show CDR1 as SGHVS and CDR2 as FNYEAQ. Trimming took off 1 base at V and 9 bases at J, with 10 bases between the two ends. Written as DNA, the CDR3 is TGTGCCAGCAGCTTAGGGCAGGGGATTTCACCCCTCCACTTT. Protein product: CASSLGQGISPLHF.

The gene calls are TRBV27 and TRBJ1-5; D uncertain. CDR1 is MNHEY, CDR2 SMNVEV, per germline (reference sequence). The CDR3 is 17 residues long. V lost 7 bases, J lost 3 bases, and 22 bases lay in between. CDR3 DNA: TGTGCCAGCAAACCTACATTGTCAGGCCTCTACAATCAGCCCCAGCATTTT. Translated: CASKPTLSGLYNQPQHF.

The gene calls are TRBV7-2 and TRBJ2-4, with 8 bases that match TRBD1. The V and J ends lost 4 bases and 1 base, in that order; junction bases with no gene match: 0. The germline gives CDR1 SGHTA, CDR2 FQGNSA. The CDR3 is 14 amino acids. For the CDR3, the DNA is TGTGCCAGCAGCTGGGACAGGGCCAAAAACATTCAGTACTTC. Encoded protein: CASSWDRAKNIQYF.

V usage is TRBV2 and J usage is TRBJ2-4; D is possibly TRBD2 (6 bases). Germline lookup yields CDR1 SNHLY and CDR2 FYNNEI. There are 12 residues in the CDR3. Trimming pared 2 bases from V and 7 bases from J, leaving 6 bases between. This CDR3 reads CASSERGNIQYF. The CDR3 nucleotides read TGTGCCAGCAGTGAACGGGGGAACATTCAGTACTTC.